Below are 27 T cell receptor beta chains sequenced from a single sample in a study of OX40 agonist ivuxolimab in advanced cancers. Here immunoSEQ multiplex PCR was the method, and the copy in TCRdb shows in-frame clones only, minus some. The top ten hold 9.8% of the sample, which has about 64,000 clones, about four fifths seen once. The sequencing used CD4+ or CD8+ T cells sorted from blood, collected in a trial of the OX40 agonist ivuxolimab. Receptors originate from an adult with an advanced solid tumor such as melanoma, head and neck, liver or kidney cancer.

The chain has TRBV4-3 and TRBJ1-2; TRBD1 is a possible D gene (6 bases). Trimming stripped 0 bases from V and 5 bases from J, with 13 bases between. The CDR3 loop spans 15 amino acids. CDR1 is LGHNA and CDR2 is YSLEER in the germline V gene. CDR3 sequence (DNA): TGCGCCAGCAGCCAAGATCAACTGGGGGCGTATGGCTACACCTTC. This codes for CASSQDQLGAYGYTF.

In its sample, this clone was seen once. The chain joins TRBV5-6 to TRBJ1-2; 11 bases fit TRBD1. This CDR3 has 15 residues. V lost 0 bases and J lost 8; bases outside the gene matches: 6. Per the germline V gene, CDR1 is SGHDT and CDR2 is YYEEEE. The CDR3 here is CASSLVGQGARGYTF. The CDR3 DNA is TGTGCCAGCAGCTTGGTTGGACAGGGGGCGCGCGGCTACACCTTC.

This chain uses TRBV2 with TRBJ1-5; D not certain. The CDR3 extends over 14 amino acids. Trimming shortened V by 1 base and J by 4 bases, and 8 bases separated the two germline ends. The germline V gene has CDR1 SNHLY and CDR2 FYNNEI. As DNA, the CDR3 is TGTGCCAGCAGTGAAGGTCGGTTAAATCAGCCCCAGCATTTT. Translating gives CASSEGRLNQPQHF.

The rearrangement links TRBV29-1 to TRBJ1-2; D is ambiguous. Germline CDR1 reads SQVTM; CDR2 reads ANQGSEA. V lost 0 bases, J lost 3 bases, and 8 bases lay in between. There are 13 residues in the CDR3. The DNA for the CDR3 is TGCAGCGTTGAAGACCCTGGGCACTATGGCTACACCTTC. The encoded protein is CSVEDPGHYGYTF.

The gene calls are TRBV25-1 and TRBJ1-2; 7 bases are a match to TRBD1. This CDR3 contains 15 residues. The V gene's germline CDR1 is MGHDK and CDR2 SYGVNS. V lost 4 bases to trimming and J lost 8 bases; unmatched junction nucleotides: 13. Here the CDR3 DNA reads TGTGCCAGCAGTGCCCAGACAGGGTCCCCCGGGGGCTACACCTTC. Translating it yields CASSAQTGSPGGYTF.

DNA of the CDR3: TGTGCCAGCAGCTTACACCAGCTGGGAGCTTTCTTT. It specifies CASSLHQLGAFF. V is TRBV11-2 and J is TRBJ1-1; unclear D gene. The CDR3 extends over 12 amino acids. With 2 bases removed from V and 10 bases from J, the gap between germline ends came to 11 bases. Looked up from germline, CDR1 is SGHAT and CDR2 is FQNNGV.

The chain uses TRBV5-4 and TRBJ2-7; 9 nucleotides line up with TRBD1. In germline, CDR1 is SGHNT, CDR2 YYREEE (reference sequence). Unmatched junction bases numbered 5, after V lost 2 bases and J lost 2 bases. The CDR3 contains 15 residues. For the CDR3, the DNA is TGTGCCAGCAGCTTAAGGACAGGGGCCACCTACGAGCAGTACTTC. It encodes CASSLRTGATYEQYF. Full variable domain (outside the CDR3, taken from reference TRBV5-4 and TRBJ2-7): ETGVTQSPTHLIKTRGQQVTLRCSSQSGHNTVSWYQQALGQGPQFIFQYYREEENGRGNFPPRFSGLQFPNYSSELNVNALELDDSALYLCASSLRTGATYEQYFGPGTRLTVT.

This clone turned up a few times. V and J are TRBV5-5 and TRBJ2-7; D possibly uses TRBD1 or TRBD2 (5 bases each). Germline values: CDR1 SGHKS, CDR2 YYEKEE (reference sequence). Between the trimmed V and J ends, which lost 3 bases and 5 bases, there was a span of 12 bases. The CDR3 extends over 13 amino acids. The CDR3 DNA follows: TGTGCCAGCAGCTGGGAAGGGGACGACGAGCAGTACTTC. This translates into CASSWEGDDEQYF.

Here the CDR3 reads CASRLGRGTEAFF. The CDR3 nucleotides read TGTGCCAGCAGACTAGGCAGGGGCACTGAAGCTTTCTTT. The chain joins TRBV28 to TRBJ1-1; maybe TRBD1 (6 bases). In germline, CDR1 is MDHEN, CDR2 SYDVKM. The CDR3 covers 13 residues. With 6 bases removed from V and 4 bases from J, the gap between germline ends came to 12 bases.

V gene TRBV7-9 combines with J gene TRBJ2-7, with D perhaps TRBD1 (7 bases). Trimming stripped 3 bases from V and 7 bases from J, with 13 bases between. This CDR3 is built from 13 residues. Germline V gene lookup returns CDR1 SEHNR and CDR2 FQNEAQ (reference sequence). The CDR3 nucleotides are TGTGCCAGCAGCTTCTCGCAGGGGGGTGAGCAGTACTTC. The encoded protein is CASSFSQGGEQYF.

The genes are TRBV7-8 and TRBJ2-2; D possibly corresponds to TRBD1 (6 bases). There are 15 residues in the CDR3. Germline CDR1 reads SGHVS; CDR2 reads FQNEAQ. The V end lost 1 base, the J end lost 7 bases, and 13 bases lay between the germline ends. CDR3 DNA sequence: TGTGCCAGCAGCTTAGACAGGCAGGGGAACGGGGAGCTGTTTTTT. Translated, it gives CASSLDRQGNGELFF.

The gene calls are TRBV5-1 and TRBJ1-4; D is possibly TRBD1 (6 bases). CDR3 length equals 14 residues. Trimming removed 4 bases from V and 2 bases from J, with 9 bases in between. The germline CDR1 and CDR2 sequences are SGHRS and YFSETQ. For the CDR3, the DNA is TGCGCCAGCAGCCCCCAGGGGACTAATGAAAAACTGTTTTTT. Translating gives CASSPQGTNEKLFF.

This chain uses TRBV19 with TRBJ2-4, with TRBD1 matching over 9 bases. CDR1 and CDR2 from the germline V gene are LNHDA and SQIVND (reference sequence). J gave up 1 base and V 3 bases, and 7 bases lay outside the gene matches. This CDR3 is 17 amino acids long. Here the CDR3 DNA reads TGTGCCAGTAGTATCGGGGGGACAGGGTGGGCCAAAAACATTCAGTACTTC. Translated: CASSIGGTGWAKNIQYF.

This clone came up once. The chain has TRBV5-8 and TRBJ2-3; 7 bases are a match to TRBD1. Germline V lookup: CDR1 SGHTS, CDR2 YDEGEE. There are 15 residues in the CDR3. With V trimmed by 0 bases and J by 3 bases, 4 bases remained unmatched. The CDR3 reads CASSLGGQTTDTQYF. CDR3 sequence (DNA): TGTGCCAGCAGCTTGGGGGGACAGACTACAGATACGCAGTATTTT.

The chain joins TRBV7-9 to TRBJ2-7; 11 bases fit TRBD1. This CDR3 contains 15 residues. Germline CDR1 is SEHNR and CDR2 is FQNEAQ (reference sequence). V gave up 5 bases and J gave up 2 bases; unmatched junction bases: 5. Here the CDR3 DNA reads TGTGCCAGCAGCAGCCGGGGACAGGGGGCCTACGAGCAGTACTTC. Protein: CASSSRGQGAYEQYF.

This clone appeared a few times. V gene TRBV7-9 combines with J gene TRBJ1-4, with D unclear. CDR3 length: 15 amino acids. CDR1 is SEHNR and CDR2 is FQNEAQ in the germline V gene (reference sequence). V was pared by 6 bases and J by 7 bases, with 18 bases between. The CDR3 coding sequence is TGTGCCAGCAGGAGTCAAACCAACATGGGTGAAAAACTGTTTTTT. This encodes CASRSQTNMGEKLFF.

This rearrangement joins TRBV7-8 to TRBJ1-5; D unresolved. The CDR3 has 14 residues. The germline gives CDR1 SGHVS, CDR2 FQNEAQ. The V end was cut by 0 bases, the J end by 4 bases, with 7 bases between. CDR3 protein: CASSLARRNQPQHF. Written as DNA, the CDR3 is TGTGCCAGCAGCTTAGCAAGGAGGAATCAGCCCCAGCATTTT.

This clone was detected once. The chain combines TRBV7-3 with TRBJ2-5; D unresolved. CDR1 is SGHTA and CDR2 is FQGTGA in the germline V gene. CDR3 length equals 13 residues. Trimming removed 5 bases at V and 1 base at J, with 8 bases between. The CDR3 DNA reads as TGTGCCAGCAGCCGGGCTCCCCAAGAGACCCAGTACTTC. Translating it yields CASSRAPQETQYF.

The chain is built from TRBV7-9 and TRBJ2-7; TRBD1 aligns across 10 bases. CDR1 is SEHNR and CDR2 is FQNEAQ in the germline V gene (reference sequence). CDR3 size: 18 residues. V was pared by 4 bases and J by 5 bases, with 17 bases of the junction left unmatched. The CDR3 DNA is TGTGCCAGCAGCTCTACGTATCTTCAGGACAGGGGGTTTCACGAGCAGTACTTC. This sequence encodes CASSSTYLQDRGFHEQYF.

The rearrangement links TRBV5-1 to TRBJ2-3; 10 nucleotides match TRBD2. The V gene end was trimmed by 3 bases and the J gene end by 4 bases; junction bases not matched to a gene: 5. Germline V CDR1 and CDR2: SGHRS, YFSETQ. The CDR3 covers 15 residues. The CDR3 loop is CASSSPLAGADTQYF. The DNA of the CDR3 is TGCGCCAGCAGCTCCCCCCTAGCGGGGGCAGATACGCAGTATTTT.

The J gene is TRBJ2-1, the V gene TRBV6-5, with D perhaps TRBD2 (6 bases). The germline V and J ends were trimmed by 5 bases and 4 bases, with 12 bases remaining between them. This CDR3 contains 14 residues. Germline lookup yields CDR1 MNHEY and CDR2 SVGAGI. The CDR3 sequence: CASSPGTSYNEQFF. The DNA of the CDR3 is TGTGCCAGCAGTCCAGGGACTTCTTACAATGAGCAGTTCTTC.

This rearrangement joins TRBV11-2 to TRBJ2-1; no clear D. The CDR3 is made up of 16 amino acids. The V and J ends lost 2 bases and 7 bases respectively, with 18 bases between them. Germline CDR1 and CDR2: SGHAT and FQNNGV. The CDR3 sequence is CASSLLRVHFLNEQFF. CDR3 in DNA: TGTGCCAGCAGCTTACTCCGGGTCCATTTCCTAAATGAGCAGTTCTTC.

This clone showed up just once. The V gene is TRBV11-2, the J gene TRBJ1-2, with a possible D match to TRBD1 (6 bases). Germline CDR1 reads SGHAT; CDR2 reads FQNNGV. V was clipped by 4 bases and J by 6 bases, with 9 bases between them. CDR3 size: 12 residues. The CDR3 here is CASSWAGDGYTF. CDR3 DNA sequence: TGTGCCAGCAGCTGGGCAGGGGATGGCTACACCTTC. Combining the CDR3 with reference TRBV11-2 and TRBJ1-2 gives the whole variable domain EAGVAQSPRYKIIEKRQSVAFWCNPISGHATLYWYQQILGQGPKLLIQFQNNGVVDDSQLPKDRFSAERLKGVDSTLKIQPAKLEDSAVYLCASSWAGDGYTFGSGTRLTVV.

The chain carries TRBV6-5 and TRBJ2-6; D uncertain. CDR1 MNHEY and CDR2 SVGAGI come from the germline V gene. The V end lost 6 bases, the J end lost 2 bases, and 11 bases lay between the germline ends. There are 15 residues in the CDR3. This CDR3 reads CASSQPHTGANVLTF. CDR3 in DNA: TGTGCCAGCAGCCAGCCCCACACTGGGGCCAACGTCCTGACTTTC.

The gene calls are TRBV4-3 and TRBJ2-5, with 9 bases fitting TRBD2. The CDR3 runs 18 residues. CDR1 is LGHNA, CDR2 YSLEER, per germline. Germline trimming cut 4 bases from V and 5 bases from J; bases unmatched to any gene: 17. CDR3 loop: CASSRNVWGSGSWETQYF. The CDR3 coding sequence is TGCGCCAGCAGCCGAAACGTCTGGGGTAGCGGGAGTTGGGAGACCCAGTACTTC.

This rearrangement joins TRBV4-3 to TRBJ2-7; 14 bases are a match to TRBD2. V shed 0 bases and J 3 bases; nucleotides not matched to a gene: 10. Per the germline V gene, CDR1 is LGHNA and CDR2 is YSLEER. CDR3 length: 19 amino acids. CDR3 DNA sequence: TGCGCCAGCAGCCAAGATGCCCGGACTAGCGGGGGGCCCCTCTACGAGCAGTACTTC. This sequence encodes CASSQDARTSGGPLYEQYF.

The V and J genes are TRBV19 and TRBJ2-1, with 8 bases aligning to TRBD2. V trimming: 4 bases; J trimming: 2 bases; junction bases outside the gene matches: 4. CDR1 is LNHDA, CDR2 SQIVND, per germline (reference sequence). This CDR3 region has 15 residues. CDR3 protein: CASSTGGGPYNEQFF. The CDR3 DNA reads TGTGCCAGTAGTACTGGCGGGGGGCCCTACAATGAGCAGTTCTTC.